The source of this TCR beta chain is a study of T cell responses to AZD1222 COVID-19 vaccine. As for this clone: Its antigen is as yet unknown. Other DNA sequences within the sample encode an identical CDR3.

Assay used: immunoSEQ multiplex PCR; TCRdb lists only in-frame clones, some missing. Here the sample spans 150,000 to 200,000 clones, approximately 93% being singletons. Points from the study as a whole: In the spike-specific TCR repertoire, nearly half reportedly target unmutated variant regions. The study found vaccine-associated CD4 TCRs spanning spike, dominant at 160-218 and 743-854.

Germline V CDR1 and CDR2: SEHNR, FQNEAQ (reference sequence). The V and J ends lost 4 bases and 0 bases, in that order; junction bases with no gene match: 4. The CDR3 covers 15 residues. V usage is TRBV7-9 and J usage is TRBJ2-3, with 7 bases identical to TRBD2. Sequencing was performed on peripheral blood, taken on day 0 of AZD1222 vaccination. The receptor was isolated from an adult in good health. The CDR3 sequence is CASSSGRGSTDTQYF. The CDR3, as DNA: TGTGCCAGCAGCTCTGGGCGGGGGAGCACAGATACGCAGTATTTT.